A single sample gave rise to the 20 T cell receptor beta chains below, sequenced in a study of blood T cells in healthy people across ages. Sample-barcoded 5' priming and a J-beta primer mix drove a second PCR of about 7 to 12 cycles. A single record per CDR3 protein comes from TCRdb applying MiXCR to the 5' RACE reads. Altogether almost 800,000 distinct CDR3 sequences are present, roughly 60% being singletons, with the ten largest covering roughly 22%. Sequenced material: blood. These receptors originate from a man aged 30 to 45 in good health.

This clonotype was seen a single time. The chain joins TRBV9 to TRBJ2-1, with TRBD2 identical over 7 bases. Trimming cost V 3 bases and J 9 bases; bases outside gene matches: 9. In germline, CDR1 is SGDLS, CDR2 YYNGEE. The CDR3 is 14 residues long. The CDR3 DNA reads TGTGCCAGCAGCGGGCGGGAGTTTGCAGCTGAGCAGTTCTTC. This sequence encodes CASSGREFAAEQFF.

This chain connects TRBV7-2 to TRBJ2-1; D might be TRBD1 or TRBD2, each matching 5 bases. The germline V gene encodes CDR1 SGHTA and CDR2 FQGNSA. The V end lost 2 bases, the J end lost 9 bases, and 14 bases lay between the germline ends. The CDR3 length is 14 residues. CDR3 protein: CASSLRASGGEQFF. For the CDR3, the DNA is TGTGCCAGCAGCTTAAGGGCCTCTGGGGGTGAGCAGTTCTTC.

The V call is TRBV28, the J call TRBJ1-4; no definite D call. Trimming cost V 8 bases and J 4 bases, with 11 bases left between them. The CDR3 is 13 amino acids. The V gene's germline CDR1 is MDHEN and CDR2 SYDVKM. The CDR3, as DNA: TGTGCCAGCGCCGGAGAAGTTAATGAAAAACTGTTTTTT. This gives the protein CASAGEVNEKLFF.

This CDR3 is CASSTLAGGTQETQYF. The CDR3 DNA follows: TGCGCCAGCAGCACACTAGCGGGGGGTACACAGGAGACCCAGTACTTC. The chain couples TRBV5-1 to TRBJ2-5, with 12 positions matching TRBD2. The ends lost 4 bases at V and 5 bases at J; junction bases unmatched: 9. Germline-derived CDR1 and CDR2 are SGHRS and YFSETQ. This CDR3 has 16 amino acids.

This clonotype was detected a few times. The chain joins TRBV27 to TRBJ2-7; perhaps D is TRBD1 or TRBD2 (6 bases each). There are 14 residues in the CDR3. Germline V gene lookup returns CDR1 MNHEY and CDR2 SMNVEV (reference sequence). Deletions cut 3 bases from V and 3 bases from J, with 12 bases between. The CDR3 sequence is CASSLGGTNYEQYF. The CDR3 DNA sequence: TGTGCCAGCAGTTTGGGCGGGACAAACTACGAGCAGTACTTC.

The chain is built from TRBV5-5 and TRBJ2-3, with TRBD1 identical over 11 bases. From germline, CDR1 is SGHKS and CDR2 YYEKEE (reference sequence). V lost 4 bases to trimming and J lost 3 bases; unmatched junction nucleotides: 4. The CDR3 contains 15 residues. CDR3 residues: CASSTGTGGTDTQYF. For the CDR3, the DNA is TGTGCCAGCAGCACCGGGACAGGGGGGACAGATACGCAGTATTTT.

The chain couples TRBV27 to TRBJ1-6, with D hard to call. V was clipped by 7 bases and J by 9 bases, with 13 bases between them. CDR3 length equals 13 residues. Germline loops: CDR1 MNHEY, CDR2 SMNVEV (reference sequence). The chain's CDR3 is CASTGSNGSPLHF. CDR3 DNA: TGTGCCAGCACTGGATCCAATGGTTCACCCCTCCACTTT.

This clonotype was counted between two and nine times. CDR3 protein: CSVVTGDYEQYF. The CDR3 DNA is TGCAGCGTTGTAACAGGAGACTACGAGCAGTACTTC. V gene TRBV29-1 combines with J gene TRBJ2-5, with a possible D match to TRBD1 (5 bases). Matching the DNA end better, TRBJ2-7 makes the J call doubtful. In germline, CDR1 is SQVTM, CDR2 ANQGSEA. This CDR3 region has 12 residues.

The chain joins TRBV6-6 to TRBJ2-1, with 7 bases lining up with TRBD2. The V and J ends lost 2 bases and 5 bases, in that order; junction bases with no gene match: 12. CDR3 length: 17 residues. Germline V CDR1 and CDR2: MNHNY, SVGAGI (reference sequence). The CDR3 DNA sequence: TGTGCCAGCAGTTACGGTAGAGCGGGGATTGTGGACAATGAGCAGTTCTTC. Translated: CASSYGRAGIVDNEQFF.

The chain recombines TRBV25-1 with TRBJ2-7; tentatively, D is TRBD2 (5 bases). The V gene lost 4 bases and the J gene lost 0 bases, with 13 bases spanning the gap. The germline V gene encodes CDR1 MGHDK and CDR2 SYGVNS. This CDR3 has 15 amino acids. CDR3 loop: CASSAGGRSSYEQYF. The CDR3 coding sequence is TGTGCCAGCAGTGCAGGAGGTCGTAGCTCCTACGAGCAGTACTTC.

V is TRBV24-1 and J is TRBJ2-1; 11 bases are a match to TRBD2. Germline CDR1 reads KGHDR; CDR2 reads SFDVKD. Trimming removed 3 bases from V and 10 bases from J; junction bases left unmatched: 7. The CDR3 loop spans 15 amino acids. CDR3 in amino acids: CATSDPLTSGSEQFF. As DNA, the CDR3 is TGTGCCACCAGTGATCCTCTAACTAGCGGGAGCGAGCAGTTCTTC.

This clonotype was counted between two and nine times. The chain has TRBV4-3 and TRBJ2-1; 10 bases are a match to TRBD1. Germline V gene lookup returns CDR1 LGHNA and CDR2 YSLEER. CDR3 length: 15 amino acids. J lost 6 bases, V lost 1 base, and 3 bases had no gene match. The CDR3 spells CASSQGGTGANEQFF. Here the CDR3 DNA reads TGCGCCAGCAGCCAAGGCGGGACAGGGGCCAATGAGCAGTTCTTC.

The genes are TRBV4-3 and TRBJ2-5; 9 bases align to TRBD1. This CDR3 has 14 amino acids. Germline loops: CDR1 LGHNA, CDR2 YSLEER. V dropped 4 bases and J dropped 3; count of bases not matched to a gene: 3. The CDR3, as DNA: TGCGCCAGCAGCCGGGGACAGGGAAAAGAGACCCAGTACTTC. Its protein is CASSRGQGKETQYF.

CDR3 residues: CASSLTDGYEQYF. CDR3 nucleotides: TGCGCCAGCAGCTTGACAGACGGCTACGAGCAGTACTTC. The chain combines TRBV5-1 with TRBJ2-4; the D is unclear. Matching the DNA end better, TRBJ2-7 makes the J call doubtful. The germline V gene has CDR1 SGHRS and CDR2 YFSETQ. The CDR3 loop spans 13 amino acids.

The V gene is TRBV20-1, the J gene TRBJ2-7, with D perhaps TRBD1 (8 bases). The CDR3 totals 15 residues. Germline values: CDR1 DFQATT, CDR2 SNEGSKA (reference sequence). V was shortened by 3 bases and J by 4 bases, with 19 bases between the two germline ends. The CDR3 protein is CSARVDRGGIYEQYF. The CDR3 DNA is TGCAGTGCTAGGGTAGACAGGGGAGGGATATACGAGCAGTACTTC.

The gene calls are TRBV5-6 and TRBJ1-1; D is undetermined. The V end was cut by 2 bases, the J end by 7 bases, with 12 bases between. Looked up from germline, CDR1 is SGHDT and CDR2 is YYEEEE. This CDR3 region has 13 residues. CDR3 DNA sequence: TGTGCCAGCAGCTTCCGGGTTACGAGTGAAGCTTTCTTT. Translated: CASSFRVTSEAFF.

The chain uses TRBV20-1 and TRBJ2-3; 12 bases line up with TRBD2. V shed 3 bases and J 1 base; nucleotides not matched to a gene: 5. The CDR3 has 16 amino acids. Looked up from germline, CDR1 is DFQATT and CDR2 is SNEGSKA (reference sequence). CDR3 bases: TGCAGTGCTAGCCTTAGGACTAGCGGGGGCACAGATACGCAGTATTTT. It yields the protein CSASLRTSGGTDTQYF.

This chain uses TRBV20-1 with TRBJ2-7; TRBD2 aligns across 10 bases. With 0 bases clipped from V and 4 bases from J, the junction kept 3 bases outside the gene matches. From germline, CDR1 is DFQATT and CDR2 SNEGSKA (reference sequence). The CDR3 length is 14 residues. The CDR3 DNA reads as TGCAGTGCTAGAGACGGACTAGCGGAGTACGAGCAGTACTTC. It translates to CSARDGLAEYEQYF.

This clonotype was detected only a few times. Compared with germline, one end of the junction differs, possibly owing to a read error. CDR3 nucleotides: TGCAGCGTTGTCAATGTTGGTCCCTACGATGAGCAGTTCTTC. Translated: CSVVNVGPYDEQFF. The chain carries TRBV29-1 and TRBJ2-1; D is unclear. This CDR3 contains 14 residues. The germline CDR1 and CDR2 sequences are SQVTM and ANQGSEA.

CDR3 sequence reads: CASSHNKAGSRETQYF. CDR3 sequence (DNA): TGCGCCAGCAGCCACAACAAAGCGGGGTCTAGAGAGACCCAGTACTTC. The chain joins TRBV4-1 to TRBJ2-5; 7 nucleotides line up with TRBD2. CDR3 length equals 16 residues. Germline V gene data show CDR1 as MGHRA and CDR2 as YSYEKL. V trimming: 3 bases; J trimming: 4 bases; junction bases outside the gene matches: 11.